This T cell receptor (beta chain) was obtained from a study of blood T cell repertoires in COVID-19. Overall study: Acute and convalescent COVID-19 specimens originated in the United States, Italy and Spain. PBMCs, B-cell-depleted T cells, or T cells were the source of the cDNA or gDNA that made up the material.

The data were produced by immunoSEQ multiplex PCR, yet TCRdb's version contains in-frame clones alone and is incomplete. The data show about 410,000 clones, around 92% seen once. The V end lost 6 bases, the J end lost 4 bases, and 10 bases lay between the germline ends. CDR3 size: 13 residues. For recovered donors of Cohort 3, there were two negative PCRs, clearance, or symptom resolution. Source material: PBMCs or T cells enriched from blood (not recorded which). The chain couples TRBV12-3 or TRBV12-4 to TRBJ2-1, with D possibly matching TRBD2 (5 bases). This receptor was obtained from a woman between 25 and 40 years old who had recovered from COVID-19. CDR3 residues: CASRGSKYNEQFF. CDR3 DNA sequence: TGTGCCAGCAGGGGGAGTAAATACAATGAGCAGTTCTTC.